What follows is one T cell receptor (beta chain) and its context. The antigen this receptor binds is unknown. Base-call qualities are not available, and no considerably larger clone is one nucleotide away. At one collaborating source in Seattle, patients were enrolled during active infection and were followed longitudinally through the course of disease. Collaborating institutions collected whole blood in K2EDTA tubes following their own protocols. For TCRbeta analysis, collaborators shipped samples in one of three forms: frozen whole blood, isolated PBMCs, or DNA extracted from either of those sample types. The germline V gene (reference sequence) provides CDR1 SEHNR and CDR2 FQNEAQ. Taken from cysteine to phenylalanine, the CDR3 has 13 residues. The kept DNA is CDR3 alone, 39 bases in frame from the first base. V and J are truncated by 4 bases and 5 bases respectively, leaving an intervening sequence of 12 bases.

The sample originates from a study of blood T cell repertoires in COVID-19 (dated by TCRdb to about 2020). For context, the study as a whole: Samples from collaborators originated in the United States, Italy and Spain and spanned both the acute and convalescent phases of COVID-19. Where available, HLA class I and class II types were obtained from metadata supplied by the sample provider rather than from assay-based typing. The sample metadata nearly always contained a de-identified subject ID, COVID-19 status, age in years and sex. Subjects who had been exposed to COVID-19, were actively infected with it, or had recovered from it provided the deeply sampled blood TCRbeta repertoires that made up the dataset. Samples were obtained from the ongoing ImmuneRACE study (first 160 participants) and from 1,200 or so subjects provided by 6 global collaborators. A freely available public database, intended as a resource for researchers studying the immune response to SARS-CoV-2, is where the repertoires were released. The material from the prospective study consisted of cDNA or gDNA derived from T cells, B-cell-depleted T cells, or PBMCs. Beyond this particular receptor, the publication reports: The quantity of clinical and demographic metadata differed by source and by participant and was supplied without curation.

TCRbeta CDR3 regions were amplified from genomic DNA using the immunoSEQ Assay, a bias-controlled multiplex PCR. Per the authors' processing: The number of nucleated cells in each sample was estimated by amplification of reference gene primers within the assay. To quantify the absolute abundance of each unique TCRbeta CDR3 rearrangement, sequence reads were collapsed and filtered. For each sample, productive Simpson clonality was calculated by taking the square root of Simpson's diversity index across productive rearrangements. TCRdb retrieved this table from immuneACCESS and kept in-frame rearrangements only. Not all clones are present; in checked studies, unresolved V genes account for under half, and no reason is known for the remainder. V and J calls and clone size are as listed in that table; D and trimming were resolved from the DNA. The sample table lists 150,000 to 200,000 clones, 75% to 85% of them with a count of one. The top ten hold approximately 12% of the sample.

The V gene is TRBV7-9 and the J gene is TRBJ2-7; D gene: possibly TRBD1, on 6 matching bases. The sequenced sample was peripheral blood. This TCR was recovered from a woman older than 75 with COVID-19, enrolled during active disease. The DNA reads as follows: TGTGCCAGCAGCTCCGGGACACCCCACGAGCAGTACTTC. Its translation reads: CASSSGTPHEQYF.